This record covers a single TCR beta chain. Per the authors' pipeline: Reference gene primer amplification gave estimated nucleated cell counts. Repertoires were generated with immunoSEQ multiplex PCR, while TCRdb's copy carries only in-frame clones and drops some. That table gives V, J and clone size, and the DNA gave D and trimming. The table records about 170,000 clones, 80% to 85% of them present only once. This sample stems from a study of blood T cell repertoires in COVID-19. About the research overall: Samples of COVID-19 (acute and convalescent) were obtained from the United States, Italy and Spain. From T cells, B-cell-depleted T cells, or PBMCs came the material, which was cDNA or gDNA.

CDR1 and CDR2 from the germline V gene are SGDLS and YYNGEE. The CDR3 covers 13 residues. Trimming cost V 2 bases and J 7 bases; bases outside gene matches: 1. Sequenced material: peripheral blood. This TCR was sampled from an older woman with acute or convalescent COVID-19. This chain uses TRBV9 with TRBJ2-1; 9 nucleotides match TRBD1. The CDR3 DNA is TGTGCCAGCAGCGTGGACAGGGGAAATGAGCAGTTCTTC. Translation gives CASSVDRGNEQFF.